The text below deals with one T cell receptor (beta chain). What it binds is unknown. The data originate from a study of graft-versus-host responses after intestinal transplantation. Background on the study: Transplants were multivisceral, liver-intestinal, or isolated intestinal. Induction with anti-thymocyte globulin, then tacrolimus and steroids for three to four years, was given to all recipients.

Study-wide results and limits: GvH clones detected in recipient marrow included some appearing first in ileum or blood. Within the allografts of patients who had graft-donor T cell macrochimerism, graft-versus-host to host-versus-graft clonal ratios were high.

Using immunoSEQ multiplex PCR, the repertoire was profiled, and TCRdb retains in-frame clones only, with some absent. This table has around 120,000 clones, 90% appearing once. The CDR3 is 15 amino acids. Trimming removed 8 bases from V and 5 bases from J; junction bases left unmatched: 15. Germline loops: CDR1 MNHEY, CDR2 SVGAGI. This TCR was sampled from a human donor who received an intestinal transplant. The chain joins TRBV6-5 to TRBJ2-7; 7 bases fit TRBD2. The source material was unstimulated CD4+ T cells sorted from spleen or lymph node cells, sampled before intestinal transplant. CDR3 region: CASSTWGGGPNEQYF. The CDR3 nucleotides read TGTGCCAGCTCGACCTGGGGGGGAGGGCCGAACGAGCAGTACTTC.